This entry is about one T cell receptor (beta chain). The antigen is not known. Germline loops: CDR1 MDHEN, CDR2 SYDVKM. Deletions cut 2 bases from V and 0 bases from J, with 7 bases between. This CDR3 is 14 amino acids long. This sample stems from a study of post-analysis software for immune sequencing data. Broader study findings: Patients showed TRBV5-6, TRBV5-1 and TRBV20-1 among a handful of TRBV segments more frequent than in controls.

Unique molecular identifiers were built into the TCR beta cDNA libraries. TCRdb recomputed calls from the PCR reads with MiXCR, one row per CDR3 protein. Of about 500,000 distinct CDR3 sequences listed, roughly 45% are singletons. The sequence was obtained from a girl between 5 and 17 years old with multiple sclerosis. The chain joins TRBV28 to TRBJ1-2, with D hard to call. Sequenced input: blood. CDR3 DNA sequence: TGTGCCAGCAGTTTAAGGGTAACTAACTATGGCTACACCTTC. Amino acid sequence: CASSLRVTNYGYTF.